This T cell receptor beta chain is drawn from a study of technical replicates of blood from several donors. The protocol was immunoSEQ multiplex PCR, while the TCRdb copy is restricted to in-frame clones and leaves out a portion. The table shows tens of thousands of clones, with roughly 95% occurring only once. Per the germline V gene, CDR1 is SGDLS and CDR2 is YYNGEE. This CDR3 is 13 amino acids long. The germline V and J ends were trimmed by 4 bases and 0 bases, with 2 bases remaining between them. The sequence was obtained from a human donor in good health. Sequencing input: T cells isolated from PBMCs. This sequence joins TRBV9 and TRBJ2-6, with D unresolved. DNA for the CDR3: TGTGCCAGCAGCCGCTCTGGGGCCAACGTCCTGACTTTC. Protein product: CASSRSGANVLTF.